This T cell receptor beta chain was retrieved from a study of OX40 agonist ivuxolimab in advanced cancers. CDR3 length: 13 amino acids. V was shortened by 10 bases and J by 3 bases, with 13 bases between the two germline ends. Germline CDR1 and CDR2: ENHRY and SYGVKD. With regard to this clone: Its antigen remains unknown.

Sequencing was performed with immunoSEQ multiplex PCR; in TCRdb, only in-frame clones are kept and a portion is missing. The repertoire consists of around 71,000 clones, with about 88% occurring once and the leading ten covering roughly 1.1%. General study findings and limits: Averaged across samples, CD8+ T cells carried more expanded clones than CD4+ did.

The receptor comes from an adult with an advanced solid tumor such as melanoma, head and neck, liver or kidney cancer. Sequencing used CD4+ or CD8+ T cells sorted from blood, obtained in a trial of the OX40 agonist ivuxolimab. V usage is TRBV10-3 and J usage is TRBJ1-3; weak D call: TRBD1 (6 bases). CDR3 sequence reads: CATQQGGGNTIYF. The CDR3 DNA follows: TGTGCCACCCAACAGGGAGGTGGAAACACCATATATTTT.